This TCR beta chain stems from a study of T cell responses to AZD1222 COVID-19 vaccine. Study context: Pooling of second doses given at about 4 or about 12 weeks was done.

On this clone: Antigen specificity is unknown.

Assay: immunoSEQ multiplex PCR; the TCRdb copy retains only in-frame clones and omits some. The sample has about 170,000 clones, approximately 95% seen once. Study-level findings and limits: After two AZD1222 doses, spike-specific TCR breadth and depth rose versus day 0.

This clonotype originated in an adult in good health. Sequenced here: peripheral blood, sampled on day 0 of AZD1222 vaccination.

The CDR3 loop reads CASSSLSGTRNNYGYTF. In nucleotides, the CDR3 is TGTGCCAGCAGCTCTCTATCCGGGACGCGGAATAACTATGGCTACACCTTC. The rearrangement uses TRBV7-9 and TRBJ1-2, with D possibly matching TRBD1 (5 bases). Germline V gene lookup returns CDR1 SEHNR and CDR2 FQNEAQ (reference sequence). The CDR3 extends over 17 amino acids. Trimming took off 4 bases at V and 1 base at J, with 19 bases between the two ends.